These 24 T cell receptor beta chains came from one sample sequenced in a study of OX40 agonist ivuxolimab in advanced cancers. Data came from immunoSEQ multiplex PCR; TCRdb stores just in-frame clones and leaves some out. The sample yields around 70,000 clones, over 80% seen once. The sample was CD4+ or CD8+ T cells sorted from blood, taken in a trial of the OX40 agonist ivuxolimab. Receptors originate from an adult with an advanced solid tumor such as melanoma, head and neck, liver or kidney cancer.

The chain links TRBV10-3 to TRBJ2-4, with TRBD2 identical over 10 bases. There are 16 residues in the CDR3. The V segment lost 0 bases and the J segment 5 bases; nucleotides outside the gene matches: 4. The germline V gene has CDR1 ENHRY and CDR2 SYGVKD. The CDR3 nucleotides are TGTGCCATCAGTGAGTCCTTCAGCGGGAGGGAAAACATTCAGTACTTC. This codes for CAISESFSGRENIQYF.

This clone was counted only a few times. The same CDR3 arises from other DNA sequences in this sample as well. This chain uses TRBV11-3 with TRBJ1-1; D might be TRBD1 (5 bases). Germline V CDR1 and CDR2: SGHNT, YENEEA. This CDR3 region has 14 residues. V lost 5 bases and J lost 1, with 11 bases in between. This CDR3 reads CASSVGHSNTEAFF. The CDR3 DNA is TGTGCCAGCAGCGTTGGACATTCGAACACTGAAGCTTTCTTT.

V and J are TRBV5-8 and TRBJ2-7; 7 bases are shared with TRBD2. The CDR3 runs to 14 residues. The V and J ends lost 6 bases and 2 bases, in that order; junction bases with no gene match: 8. Per the germline V gene, CDR1 is SGHTS and CDR2 is YDEGEE. The CDR3 here is CASTQWEGTYEQYF. DNA of the CDR3: TGTGCCAGCACCCAGTGGGAGGGGACCTACGAGCAGTACTTC.

The chain has TRBV7-2 and TRBJ1-5; D ambiguous. This CDR3 has 12 amino acids. Germline lookup yields CDR1 SGHTA and CDR2 FQGNSA. The V gene lost 5 bases and the J gene lost 5 bases, with 7 bases spanning the gap. The CDR3 coding sequence is TGTGCCAGCAGCAGACCCGATCAGCCCCAGCATTTT. Residues: CASSRPDQPQHF. The full variable domain, its missing parts supplied by reference TRBV7-2 and TRBJ1-5, is GAGVSQSPSNKVTEKGKDVELRCDPISGHTALYWYRQSLGQGLEFLIYFQGNSAPDKSGLPSDRFSAERTGGSVSTLTIQRTQQEDSAVYLCASSRPDQPQHFGDGTRLSIL.

The J gene is TRBJ2-2, the V gene TRBV7-2; D tentatively fits TRBD1 or TRBD2 (5 bases each). V was pared by 5 bases and J by 1 base, with 14 bases between. In germline, CDR1 is SGHTA, CDR2 FQGNSA. This CDR3 comprises 16 residues. CDR3 nucleotides: TGTGCCAGCAGCGCAAACCCAGGGAGGAACACCGGGGAGCTGTTTTTT. It translates to CASSANPGRNTGELFF.

A few counts support this clone. Written as DNA, the CDR3 is TGTGCCAGTAGTGTCCTAGCGACCGGGGAGCTGTTTTTT. The encoded protein is CASSVLATGELFF. The rearrangement uses TRBV19 and TRBJ2-2; possible D gene TRBD2, 6 bases. V lost 5 bases and J 5 bases, leaving 9 bases between the germline ends. CDR3 length equals 13 residues. Germline V gene lookup returns CDR1 LNHDA and CDR2 SQIVND (reference sequence).

Here the CDR3 reads CASSVSRSTDTQYF. CDR3 in DNA: TGCGCCAGCAGTGTGAGCCGAAGCACAGATACGCAGTATTTT. The chain uses TRBV10-2 and TRBJ2-3; D unresolved. With 4 bases removed from V and 0 bases from J, the gap between germline ends came to 8 bases. CDR1 and CDR2 from the germline V gene are WSHSY and SAAADI. CDR3 length equals 14 residues.

The V gene is TRBV14, the J gene TRBJ2-4, with TRBD2 matching 8 bases. V lost 1 base to trimming and J lost 9 bases; unmatched junction nucleotides: 8. Germline CDR1 reads SGHDN; CDR2 reads FVKESK. This CDR3 comprises 15 residues. CDR3 amino acids: CASSQAGTRRLIQYF. CDR3 sequence (DNA): TGTGCCAGCAGCCAAGCAGGGACTAGACGGCTCATTCAGTACTTC.

The CDR3 bases are TGTGCCAGCAGCACCCCCCTCGGCGGCTCCTACGAGCAGTACTTC. This encodes CASSTPLGGSYEQYF. V and J are TRBV21-1 and TRBJ2-7; the table's D call, TRBD2, was not checked against the DNA. TRBV21-1 is reported as a pseudogene. This CDR3 has 15 residues.

V is TRBV5-1 and J is TRBJ2-7; the match to TRBD2 covers 8 bases. The CDR3 loop spans 16 amino acids. From germline, CDR1 is SGHRS and CDR2 YFSETQ. J gave up 0 bases and V 1 base, and 6 bases lay outside the gene matches. The CDR3 spells CASSLYGGRSSYEQYF. CDR3 coding DNA: TGCGCCAGCAGCTTGTATGGCGGGAGGTCCTCCTACGAGCAGTACTTC.

The chain employs TRBV2 and TRBJ1-5; D is ambiguous. Germline CDR1 is SNHLY and CDR2 is FYNNEI. V lost 7 bases and J lost 0, with 10 bases in between. This CDR3 has 14 amino acids. The CDR3 is CASTSGVSNQPQHF. The CDR3 nucleotides read TGTGCCAGCACTTCCGGGGTTAGCAATCAGCCCCAGCATTTT.

This chain connects TRBV7-9 to TRBJ2-3; TRBD2 is a possible D gene (5 bases). Germline loops: CDR1 SEHNR, CDR2 FQNEAQ (reference sequence). V dropped 1 base and J dropped 10 bases, with 12 bases sitting between them. This CDR3 has 13 residues. The CDR3: CASSLVVGAAQYF. CDR3 DNA sequence: TGTGCCAGCAGCTTAGTGGTGGGAGCGGCGCAGTATTTT.

This chain links TRBV7-3 with TRBJ2-7, with TRBD2 matching over 7 bases. The CDR3 is made up of 14 amino acids. Unmatched junction bases numbered 7, after V lost 2 bases and J lost 6 bases. Per germline, CDR1 SGHTA and CDR2 FQGTGA. Written as DNA, the CDR3 is TGTGCCAGCAGCTTAGGCGGGAGTACTTCCGAGCAGTACTTC. Amino acids: CASSLGGSTSEQYF.

V is TRBV5-4 and J is TRBJ1-2; the match to TRBD1 covers 12 bases. CDR1 SGHNT and CDR2 YYREEE come from the germline V gene (reference sequence). J was trimmed by 6 bases and V by 6 bases; bases with no gene match: 9. This CDR3 spans 15 amino acids. The CDR3 region has the DNA TGTGCCAGCACCCACCGGGACAGGGGGCCCGATGGCTACACCTTC. Protein: CASTHRDRGPDGYTF.

This clone has a handful of counts. The chain joins TRBV6-5 to TRBJ1-1; weak D call: TRBD1 (6 bases). Germline V lookup: CDR1 MNHEY, CDR2 SVGAGI. V was trimmed by 4 bases and J by 1 base, leaving 10 bases between them. CDR3 size: 14 residues. This CDR3 is CASSFVGGNTEAFF. CDR3 nucleotides: TGTGCCAGCAGTTTTGTAGGGGGGAACACTGAAGCTTTCTTT.

V is TRBV2 and J is TRBJ2-3, with 8 nucleotides matching TRBD2. Germline lookup yields CDR1 SNHLY and CDR2 FYNNEI. V lost 6 bases, J lost 0 bases, and 11 bases stayed unmatched. The CDR3 loop spans 17 amino acids. CDR3 amino acids: CASRKTGSSGSTDTQYF. The CDR3 DNA reads TGTGCCAGCAGGAAAACCGGGTCTAGCGGGAGCACAGATACGCAGTATTTT.

The V gene is TRBV14, the J gene TRBJ2-7; D not resolved. This CDR3 is built from 12 residues. V was trimmed by 1 base and J by 9 bases, leaving 10 bases between them. Per germline, CDR1 SGHDN and CDR2 FVKESK. The CDR3 is CASSQVPGAQYF. The DNA of the CDR3 is TGTGCCAGCAGCCAAGTTCCGGGTGCGCAGTACTTC.

The rearrangement links TRBV15 to TRBJ2-5, with D possibly matching TRBD2 (5 bases). The V and J ends lost 1 base and 1 base respectively, with 10 bases between them. This CDR3 comprises 15 residues. In germline, CDR1 is LNHNV, CDR2 YYDKDF (reference sequence). The CDR3 protein is CATSRAIASQETQYF. Here the CDR3 DNA reads TGTGCCACCAGCAGAGCGATAGCGAGCCAAGAGACCCAGTACTTC.

V and J are TRBV10-3 and TRBJ1-2; 10 nucleotides match TRBD1. Germline trimming cut 2 bases from V and 3 bases from J; bases unmatched to any gene: 9. The CDR3 is 17 amino acids. CDR1 ENHRY and CDR2 SYGVKD come from the germline V gene. The CDR3 region has the DNA TGTGCCATCAGTGAGCCTCGACAGGGGGCGACTGACTATGGCTACACCTTC. Translated: CAISEPRQGATDYGYTF.

This chain connects TRBV19 to TRBJ1-1; a weak D match, TRBD1 (6 bases). Germline V gene lookup returns CDR1 LNHDA and CDR2 SQIVND (reference sequence). Trimming removed 3 bases at V and 2 bases at J, with 10 bases between. The CDR3 runs to 14 residues. This CDR3 reads CASSIYRENTEAFF. The CDR3 region has the DNA TGTGCCAGTAGTATCTACAGGGAAAACACTGAAGCTTTCTTT.

In its sample, this clone was seen a few times. The chain joins TRBV29-1 to TRBJ1-1; TRBD1 aligns across 8 bases. Germline V lookup: CDR1 SQVTM, CDR2 ANQGSEA. There are 14 residues in the CDR3. The J segment lost 1 base and the V segment lost 0 bases, leaving 1 base of the junction unmatched. CDR3 in DNA: TGCAGCGTTGAAGAGACAGGGGCGAACACTGAAGCTTTCTTT. Translation: CSVEETGANTEAFF.

Note on this clone: Distinct nucleotide sequences in the sample also encode this CDR3. The J gene is TRBJ1-2, the V gene TRBV6-1; D perhaps matches TRBD1 (5 bases). The CDR3 consists of 14 residues. The V end lost 0 bases, the J end lost 3 bases, and 8 bases lay between the germline ends. Germline loops: CDR1 MNHNS, CDR2 SASEGT. The CDR3 here is CASSEALQDYGYTF. CDR3 coding DNA: TGTGCCAGCAGTGAAGCTTTACAGGACTATGGCTACACCTTC.

The DNA for the CDR3 is TGTGCCAGCAGTAAGGGACAGGGGAGCACAGATACGCAGTATTTT. Its translation is CASSKGQGSTDTQYF. The chain carries TRBV6-9 and TRBJ2-3, with 10 positions matching TRBD1. Losses at the gene ends were 5 bases for V and 0 bases for J; bases not matched to a gene: 2. The V gene's germline CDR1 is MNHGY and CDR2 SVAAGI. CDR3 length: 15 residues.

V usage is TRBV7-2 and J usage is TRBJ1-4; D uncertain. Germline V gene lookup returns CDR1 SGHTA and CDR2 FQGNSA. The CDR3 totals 16 residues. V lost 5 bases and J 6 bases, leaving 19 bases between the germline ends. CDR3 coding DNA: TGTGCCAGCAGCCCGGCGGCTGGTGGCAGGTATGAAAAACTGTTTTTT. Translated: CASSPAAGGRYEKLFF.